This entry describes one T cell receptor beta chain. The sample belongs to a study of blood T cell repertoires in COVID-19. At the level of the study: Acute-phase and convalescent COVID-19 samples originated in the United States, Italy and Spain. Sample material is recorded as cDNA or gDNA derived from T cells, B-cell-depleted T cells, or PBMCs.

CDR1 and CDR2 from the germline V gene are SGHRS and YFSETQ. CDR3 size: 15 residues. Data came from immunoSEQ multiplex PCR; TCRdb stores just in-frame clones and leaves some out. Among 85,000 to 100,000 clones listed, about four fifths were seen once. Sequencing was performed on peripheral blood. The J gene is TRBJ1-2, the V gene TRBV5-1; 8 nucleotides align to TRBD1. This receptor was taken from a woman aged 55-75 years with acute or convalescent COVID-19. The CDR3 loop reads CANPPRQGKHYGYTF. The CDR3 bases are TGCGCTAACCCCCCCCGACAGGGGAAGCACTATGGCTACACCTTC.